The TCR beta chain under discussion was sequenced for a study of blood T cell repertoires in COVID-19 (dated by TCRdb to 2018 to 2020). For context, the study as a whole: Samples covering the acute and convalescent phases of COVID-19 were provided by collaborators in the United States, Italy and Spain. The material from the prospective study consisted of cDNA or gDNA derived from T cells, B-cell-depleted T cells, or PBMCs. Deeply sampled blood TCRbeta repertoires from subjects exposed to, actively infected with, or recovered from COVID-19 were included in the dataset. The repertoires were released in a freely available public database intended as a resource for research on the immune response to SARS-CoV-2. Samples were obtained from the ongoing ImmuneRACE study (first 160 participants) and from 1,000 to 1,500 subjects provided by 6 global collaborators. The sample metadata nearly always contained a de-identified subject ID, COVID-19 status, age in years and sex. Where available, HLA class I and class II types were obtained from metadata supplied by the sample provider rather than from assay-based typing.

Spanning cysteine to phenylalanine, the CDR3 consists of 15 amino acids. Just CDR3 DNA is preserved here, 45 bases in frame from base 1. CDR1 and CDR2 are read off the germline V gene as WSHSY and SAAADI. V is cut back by 6 bases and J by 3 bases, with 4 bases in the junction unmatched. Overall results and qualifications from the work: The quantity of clinical and demographic metadata differed by source and by participant and was supplied without curation.

The immunoSEQ Assay, a bias-controlled multiplex PCR, was used to amplify TCRbeta CDR3 regions from genomic DNA. The study's own analysis went as follows. The number of nucleated cells in each sample was estimated by amplification of reference gene primers within the assay. Sequence reads were collapsed and filtered to measure the absolute abundance of every unique TCRbeta CDR3 rearrangement. Productive Simpson clonality was computed per sample as the square root of Simpson's diversity index over productive rearrangements. The table was pulled from immuneACCESS by TCRdb, which kept in-frame rearrangements only. Such tables lose some clones; where checked, under half of the loss comes from unresolved V genes, and the rest has no known cause. Clone size and the V and J calls come from that table; the DNA yielded D and trimming. The sample table contains 450,000 or so clones; only one count was recorded for 75% to 90% of them. The leading ten clones occupy roughly 0.9% of the sample.

One collaborating source in Seattle enrolled patients while the patients were actively infected and followed the patients over time throughout the course of disease. Each collaborating institution followed its own protocols to collect whole blood in K2EDTA tubes. For TCRbeta analysis, collaborator samples were shipped as frozen whole blood, as isolated PBMCs, or as DNA extracted from either sample type. Note on this clone: Its antigen is still unknown. Base qualities were left out, and no much larger clone turns up one base away.

The source material was peripheral blood. The clonotype was recovered from a man between 18 and 29 years old with COVID-19, enrolled during active disease. Here the chain combines TRBV10-2 and TRBJ2-2, with 10 bases aligning to TRBD2. The CDR3 protein: CASRVSGGYTGELFF. The nucleotides read TGCGCCAGCAGGGTTAGCGGGGGGTACACCGGGGAGCTGTTTTTT.